The 9 T cell receptor beta chains below come from one sample, sequenced in a study of OX40 agonist ivuxolimab in advanced cancers. Here immunoSEQ multiplex PCR was the method, and the copy in TCRdb shows in-frame clones only, minus some. The sample has 45,000 to 55,000 clones; approximately 84% are singletons. Here the sequenced sample was CD4+ or CD8+ T cells sorted from blood, taken in a trial of the OX40 agonist ivuxolimab. The receptors stem from an adult with an advanced solid tumor such as melanoma, head and neck, liver or kidney cancer.

CDR3 DNA sequence: TGTGCCTACCGACTAGCGGGAGGTTACACAGATACGCAGTATTTT. This codes for CAYRLAGGYTDTQYF. The chain recombines TRBV30 with TRBJ2-3; 13 positions match TRBD2. V lost 7 bases and J lost 2; bases outside the gene matches: 6. The CDR3 totals 15 residues. Germline CDR1 reads GTSNPN; CDR2 reads SVGIG (reference sequence). The full variable domain, completed using reference TRBV30 and TRBJ2-3, is SQTIHQWPATLVQPVGSPLSLECTVEGTSNPNLYWYRQAAGRGLQLLFYSVGIGQISSEVPQNLSASRPQDRQFILSSKKLLLSDSGFYLCAYRLAGGYTDTQYFGPGTRLTVL.

The chain recombines TRBV10-3 with TRBJ2-7; D gene unclear. CDR1 and CDR2 from the germline V gene are ENHRY and SYGVKD. V lost 0 bases, J lost 2 bases, and 11 bases lay in between. The CDR3 contains 15 residues. CDR3 sequence reads: CAISESNPPPYEQYF. The CDR3 nucleotides are TGTGCCATCAGTGAGTCAAACCCGCCCCCCTACGAGCAGTACTTC.

This clone was observed a few times. The chain recombines TRBV6-6 with TRBJ2-5; 7 positions match TRBD1. Germline V CDR1 and CDR2: MNHNY, SVGAGI (reference sequence). The CDR3 runs 13 residues. With 7 bases clipped from V and 5 bases from J, the junction kept 7 bases outside the gene matches. The CDR3 is CASKEGAHETQYF. The DNA for the CDR3 is TGTGCCAGCAAAGAGGGGGCCCACGAGACCCAGTACTTC.

The V call is TRBV2, the J call TRBJ2-5, with 11 bases fitting TRBD2. V shed 1 base and J 2 bases; nucleotides not matched to a gene: 3. In germline, CDR1 is SNHLY, CDR2 FYNNEI. The CDR3 extends over 16 amino acids. The CDR3 region has the DNA TGTGCCAGCAGTGAAGGGGGACTAGCGGTTCAAGAGACCCAGTACTTC. Translation gives CASSEGGLAVQETQYF.

V is TRBV7-3 and J is TRBJ2-7, with TRBD1 matching 8 bases. V lost 5 bases to trimming and J lost 7 bases; unmatched junction nucleotides: 13. The CDR3 is made up of 15 amino acids. Germline CDR1 is SGHTA and CDR2 is FQGTGA. The CDR3 DNA reads TGTGCCAGCAGCCTGGACAGGGCCCTACTTGGGGAGCAGTACTTC. It translates to CASSLDRALLGEQYF.

The V gene is TRBV7-3, the J gene TRBJ2-3; D remains unclear. Per germline, CDR1 SGHTA and CDR2 FQGTGA. Trimming stripped 3 bases from V and 4 bases from J, with 11 bases between. CDR3 length: 14 amino acids. This CDR3 is CASSFGSSADTQYF. CDR3 sequence (DNA): TGTGCCAGCAGCTTCGGGTCTAGTGCAGATACGCAGTATTTT.

The chain joins TRBV5-8 to TRBJ2-2; D gene uncertain. The germline CDR1 and CDR2 sequences are SGHTS and YDEGEE. V was trimmed by 5 bases and J by 9 bases, leaving 8 bases between them. The CDR3 runs to 11 residues. CDR3 region: CASRRPRELFF. The CDR3 DNA follows: TGTGCCAGCAGGAGACCCCGGGAGCTGTTTTTT.

The CDR3 loop is CASSVGGGRASDTEAFF. Here the CDR3 DNA reads TGTGCCAGCAGCGTAGGTGGAGGCAGAGCCTCGGACACTGAAGCTTTCTTT. The V and J genes are TRBV9 and TRBJ1-1; D is ambiguous. This CDR3 spans 17 amino acids. Germline-derived CDR1 and CDR2 are SGDLS and YYNGEE. Trimming shortened V by 0 bases and J by 3 bases, and 18 bases separated the two germline ends.

The CDR3 sequence is CASSPGRQGAFF. CDR3 bases: TGTGCCAGCAGCCCTGGGAGACAGGGCGCTTTCTTT. The rearrangement uses TRBV7-9 and TRBJ1-1; TRBD1 aligns across 7 bases. The CDR3 runs to 12 residues. V dropped 5 bases and J dropped 11; count of bases not matched to a gene: 8. The germline gives CDR1 SEHNR, CDR2 FQNEAQ (reference sequence).